This is a list of T cell receptor beta chains from one sample in a study of low-dose radiotherapy and immunotherapy resistance in tumors. MiXCR, run by TCRdb on the reads, gives a single entry per CDR3 protein. The table shows roughly 100,000 distinct CDR3 sequences, with roughly 19% occurring only once. The sample was PBMCs, taken after low-dose radiotherapy plus immunotherapy. Receptors were obtained from a female donor with ovarian cancer. Each CDR3 is given with its conserved first and last residue. The order of the fields is D gene, clone size, J gene, V gene, CDR3 protein, CDR3 DNA. The D gene is left open where the match is weak. Size values are once, few and many counts, or a class for expanded clones, and some rows have none.

>NA|NA|TRBJ1-1|TRBV5-1
CASSRGTTVNTEAFF
TGCGCCAGCAGCCGCGGAACCACAGTGAACACTGAAGCTTTCTTT
>NA|many|TRBJ2-3|TRBV9
CASSPPTDTQYF
TGTGCCAGCAGTCCCCCCACAGATACGCAGTATTTT
>NA|many|TRBJ2-2|TRBV5-1
CASSPALRTTLANTGELFF
TGCGCCAGCAGCCCAGCCTTACGAACAACATTAGCGAACACCGGGGAGCTGTTTTTT
>TRBD2|many|TRBJ2-3|TRBV20-1
CSASLREGVPDTQYF
TGCAGTGCTAGTCTGCGGGAGGGCGTTCCAGATACGCAGTATTTT
>TRBD2|NA|TRBJ2-1|TRBV29-1
CSSREGSNEQFF
TGCAGCTCCCGGGAGGGGAGCAATGAGCAGTTCTTC
>TRBD2|few|TRBJ2-1|TRBV5-1
CASSPGLAGGFYNEQFF
TGCGCCAGCAGCCCAGGACTAGCGGGGGGTTTCTACAATGAGCAGTTCTTC
>NA|many|TRBJ2-2|TRBV28
CASRASGTNTGELFF
TGTGCCAGCAGAGCCTCCGGGACTAACACCGGGGAGCTGTTTTTT
>NA|many|TRBJ2-1|TRBV30
CAWSNTGEQFF
TGTGCCTGGAGTAATACGGGTGAGCAGTTCTTC
>NA|many|TRBJ1-5|TRBV6-1
CASSSPRGGNQPQHF
TGTGCCAGCAGTTCCCCCAGGGGAGGGAATCAGCCCCAGCATTTT
>NA|many|TRBJ2-3|TRBV6-2/TRBV6-3
CASSPVLDTQYF
TGTGCCAGCAGCCCCGTTTTGGATACGCAGTATTTT
>TRBD2|many|TRBJ2-1|TRBV19
CASTPPGLAGYNEQFF
TGTGCCAGTACCCCTCCGGGACTAGCGGGGTACAATGAGCAGTTCTTC
>NA|many|TRBJ2-1|TRBV4-1
CASSHAQTSSYNEQFF
TGCGCCAGCAGCCATGCCCAAACCAGCTCCTACAATGAGCAGTTCTTC
>TRBD1|many|TRBJ2-2|TRBV6-2/TRBV6-3
CASSYFRQGIELFF
TGTGCCAGCAGTTACTTTCGACAGGGAATTGAGCTGTTTTTT
>TRBD1|many|TRBJ2-7|TRBV18
CASSPTGTGIYEQYF
TGTGCCAGCTCACCAACCGGGACAGGAATCTACGAGCAGTACTTC
>NA|many|TRBJ2-2|TRBV24-1
CATSGGHGELFF
TGTGCCACCAGCGGGGGCCACGGGGAGCTGTTTTTT
>NA|many|TRBJ2-2|TRBV29-1
CSVEVAVAGELFF
TGCAGCGTTGAAGTAGCGGTGGCCGGGGAGCTGTTTTTT
>NA|NA|TRBJ1-5|TRBV2
CASKLRDGSNQPQHF
TGTGCCAGCAAGTTGAGGGACGGTAGCAATCAGCCCCAGCATTTT
>NA|few|TRBJ1-1|TRBV5-4
CASSLEWADLNTEAFF
TGTGCCAGCAGCTTGGAATGGGCAGATCTTAACACTGAAGCTTTCTTT
>TRBD1|few|TRBJ1-2|TRBV5-1
CASSLDGTGSRYTF
TGCGCCAGCAGCTTGGACGGGACAGGGTCTCGCTACACCTTC
>NA|many|TRBJ2-6|TRBV6-6
CASSYEPRGSGANVLTF
TGTGCCAGCAGTTATGAGCCGCGAGGGTCCGGGGCCAACGTCCTGACTTTC
>NA|NA|TRBJ1-4|TRBV5-1
CASTRGDATNEKLFF
TGCGCCAGCACCCGGGGGGACGCAACTAATGAAAAACTGTTTTTT
>NA|many|TRBJ2-2|TRBV2
CASSAGLTANTGELFF
TGTGCCAGCAGTGCGGGCCTGACAGCGAACACCGGGGAGCTGTTTTTT
>NA|NA|TRBJ2-1|TRBV11-2
CASSLRGVQFF
TGTGCCAGCAGCTTACGCGGGGTTCAGTTCTTC
>NA|few|TRBJ2-6|TRBV19
CASSITGGVPGANVLTF
TGTGCCAGTAGTATCACAGGGGGGGTTCCTGGGGCCAACGTCCTGACTTTC
>NA|many|TRBJ1-5|TRBV19
CASRTDYSNQPQHF
TGTGCCAGTAGGACGGACTATAGCAATCAGCCCCAGCATTTT
>NA|many|TRBJ1-5|TRBV20-1
CSAALGQGTQPQHF
TGCAGTGCCGCCCTGGGGCAGGGGACTCAGCCCCAGCATTTT
>TRBD2|many|TRBJ2-1|TRBV10-1
CASSESKLAGSYNEQFF
TGCGCCAGCAGTGAGTCGAAACTAGCGGGAAGCTACAATGAGCAGTTCTTC
>NA|many|TRBJ2-5|TRBV18
CASSPTQETQYF
TGTGCCAGCTCACCAACCCAAGAGACCCAGTACTTC
>TRBD1|many|TRBJ1-2|TRBV28
CASSRTGGYYGYTF
TGTGCCAGCAGTAGGACAGGGGGCTACTATGGCTACACCTTC
>TRBD2|many|TRBJ2-7|TRBV5-1
CASSSLAGGNYEQYF
TGCGCCAGCAGCTCACTAGCGGGAGGAAACTACGAGCAGTACTTC
>TRBD2|many|TRBJ2-1|TRBV7-9
CASSLSSGTSAGNEQFF
TGTGCCAGCAGCCTCTCGTCCGGGACTAGCGCTGGCAATGAGCAGTTCTTC
>NA|many|TRBJ2-5|TRBV20-1
CSARDALAVQETQYF
TGCAGTGCTAGAGACGCGTTGGCGGTTCAAGAGACCCAGTACTTC
>TRBD1|few|TRBJ2-3|TRBV20-1
CSATGTGGPDTQYF
TGCAGTGCTACCGGGACAGGGGGCCCAGATACGCAGTATTTT
>TRBD1|many|TRBJ1-4|TRBV19
CASRQGVNEKLFF
TGTGCCAGTAGACAGGGGGTGAATGAAAAACTGTTTTTT
>NA|many|TRBJ1-6|TRBV6-1
CASSYGGESSPLHF
TGTGCCAGCAGTTACGGCGGAGAGAGCTCACCCCTCCACTTT
>TRBD1|NA|TRBJ1-5|TRBV6-1
CASSQRQGYQPQHF
TGTGCCAGCAGCCAGCGACAGGGCTACCAGCCCCAGCATTTT
>NA|many|TRBJ2-6|TRBV14
CASSQEDRGGAWANVLTF
TGTGCCAGCAGCCAAGAGGACAGAGGGGGGGCTTGGGCCAACGTCCTGACTTTC
>TRBD2|few|TRBJ2-1|TRBV11-2
CASSLSTSGSEQFF
TGTGCCAGCAGCTTATCCACTAGCGGGTCTGAGCAGTTCTTC
>NA|many|TRBJ1-2|TRBV5-1
CASSEGGWYGYTF
TGCGCCAGCAGCGAGGGCGGTTGGTATGGCTACACCTTC
>NA|many|TRBJ2-1|TRBV18
CASSPGGPPEQFF
TGTGCCAGCTCACCGGGGGGACCACCTGAGCAGTTCTTC
>NA|many|TRBJ2-5|TRBV20-1
CSARDFGTGTQETQYF
TGCAGTGCTAGAGATTTCGGGACCGGGACCCAAGAGACCCAGTACTTC
>TRBD1|many|TRBJ1-2|TRBV5-5
CASSPEGQGNYGYTF
TGTGCCAGCAGCCCAGAAGGACAGGGGAACTATGGCTACACCTTC
>NA|many|TRBJ2-5|TRBV29-1
CSVEDQASYQETQYF
TGCAGCGTTGAAGATCAGGCTAGCTACCAAGAGACCCAGTACTTC
>TRBD2|NA|TRBJ2-3|TRBV5-6
CASSSAATRGTTDTQYF
TGTGCCAGCAGCTCGGCCGCGACGCGGGGGACCACAGATACGCAGTATTTT
>TRBD2|NA|TRBJ2-3|TRBV20-1
CSAISGRSSGVTDTQYF
TGCAGTGCCATTTCCGGCAGGTCTAGCGGGGTGACAGATACGCAGTATTTT
>TRBD2|NA|TRBJ2-5|TRBV9
CASSSRAGRQETQYF
TGTGCCAGCAGCTCGAGAGCGGGGAGACAAGAGACCCAGTACTTC
>TRBD2|many|TRBJ2-1|TRBV5-3
CASRLGGSGSSYNEQFF
TGTGCCAGCAGACTTGGTGGTAGCGGGAGCTCCTACAATGAGCAGTTCTTC
>TRBD1|many|TRBJ1-1|TRBV6-2/TRBV6-3
CASKPTGLNTEAFF
TGTGCCAGCAAACCGACAGGGTTAAACACTGAAGCTTTCTTT
>TRBD2|NA|TRBJ2-1|TRBV5-3
CASSGSFGTSGHYNEQFF
TGTGCCAGCAGCGGAAGCTTCGGGACTAGCGGTCACTACAATGAGCAGTTCTTC
>NA|NA|TRBJ2-7|TRBV2
CASSESRGNAQYF
TGTGCCAGCAGTGAGAGCAGGGGCAATGCGCAGTACTTC
>TRBD2|NA|TRBJ2-1|TRBV5-1
CASSFGTSGANEQFF
TGCGCCAGCAGCTTCGGGACTAGCGGGGCCAATGAGCAGTTCTTC
>NA|many|TRBJ2-4|TRBV4-3
CASSQPVGAASQNIQYF
TGCGCCAGCAGCCAACCCGTAGGGGCGGCCAGCCAAAACATTCAGTACTTC
>TRBD2|NA|TRBJ2-1|TRBV4-2
CASSHDARGSSYNEQFF
TGTGCCAGCAGCCACGATGCTCGCGGGAGCTCCTACAATGAGCAGTTCTTC